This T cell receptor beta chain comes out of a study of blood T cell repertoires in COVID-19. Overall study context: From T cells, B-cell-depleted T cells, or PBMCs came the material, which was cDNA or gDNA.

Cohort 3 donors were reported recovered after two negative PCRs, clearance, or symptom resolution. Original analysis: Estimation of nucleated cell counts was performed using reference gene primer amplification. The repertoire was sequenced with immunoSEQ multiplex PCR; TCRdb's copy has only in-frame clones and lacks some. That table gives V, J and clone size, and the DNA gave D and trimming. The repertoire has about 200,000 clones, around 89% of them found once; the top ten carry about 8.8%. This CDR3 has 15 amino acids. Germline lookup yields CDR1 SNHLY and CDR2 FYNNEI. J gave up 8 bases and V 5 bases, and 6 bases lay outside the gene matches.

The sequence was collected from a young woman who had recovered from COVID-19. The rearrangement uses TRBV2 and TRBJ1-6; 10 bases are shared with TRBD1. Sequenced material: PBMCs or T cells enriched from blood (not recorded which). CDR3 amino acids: CASSRDRGTYSPLHF. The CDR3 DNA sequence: TGTGCCAGCAGTCGGGACAGGGGAACTTATTCACCCCTCCACTTT.